The sequence of this T cell receptor beta chain was determined in a study of vaccination effects on CD4 cells after COVID-19. Some clones are missing from TCRdb's copy, which holds only in-frame ones; the method was immunoSEQ multiplex PCR. The table shows under 55,000 clones, with 60% to 75% occurring only once. The CDR3 spans 18 residues. The germline V gene has CDR1 SGHNT and CDR2 YYREEE (reference sequence). Trimming pared 4 bases from V and 2 bases from J, leaving 23 bases between. This clone has just one count. Its target is not known. Ahead of sequencing, the ViraFEST assay grew antigen-specific CD4+ T cells using viral peptide pools. An approximately 10-day culture period preceded the isolation of CD4+ T cells. Infection dated between March and December 2020, before the Alpha, Beta and Delta variants reached the United States. A half-medium replacement with IL-2 medium was carried out on days 3 and 7.

The chain has TRBV5-4 and TRBJ2-3, with D perhaps matching TRBD1 (6 bases). The sequences come from CD4+ T cells from PBMCs cultured with a peptide pool, collected before COVID-19 vaccination. The receptor was isolated from a human donor who had a prior SARS-CoV-2 infection. The CDR3 bases are TGTGCCAGCAGCCCGGGCGGGTGGGCCGGGACAATCACAGATACGCAGTATTTT. It translates to CASSPGGWAGTITDTQYF.